This note documents a single T cell receptor (beta chain) sequence. Germline CDR1 is SGHTA and CDR2 is FQGNSA. The V and J ends lost 5 bases and 1 base respectively, with 12 bases between them. The CDR3 sequence is 15 residues long. The data are from a study of blood T cell repertoires in COVID-19. Whole-study context: Acute-phase and convalescent COVID-19 samples originated in the United States, Italy and Spain. PBMCs, B-cell-depleted T cells, or T cells provided the cDNA or gDNA that made up the material.

Methods used by the authors: Quantification of nucleated cells was approximated via reference gene primer amplification. Method: immunoSEQ multiplex PCR; TCRdb's copy keeps in-frame clones and lacks some. The V and J calls and the clone size are those of that table, but D and trimming were determined from the DNA. Among approximately 90,000 clones listed, about 84% were seen once. Source material: peripheral blood. The receptor was derived from a man between 60 and 75 years old with acute or convalescent COVID-19. V gene TRBV7-2 combines with J gene TRBJ1-3; D gene uncertain. The CDR3 sequence: CASSPIPGSGNTIYF. The DNA for the CDR3 is TGTGCCAGCAGCCCCATCCCAGGTTCTGGAAACACCATATATTTT.